This T cell receptor beta chain was sequenced during a study of cytomegalovirus exposure and HLA in healthy donors. The PCR was carried out with 60 Vbeta primers and 13 Jbeta primers. Sequencing used immunoSEQ multiplex PCR; TCRdb keeps in-frame clones, though not all of them. The sample consists of some 130,000 clones, 60% to 75% of them appearing once. The CDR3 contains 16 residues. From germline, CDR1 is SGHDN and CDR2 FVKESK. The ends lost 2 bases at V and 2 bases at J; junction bases unmatched: 7. The source material was PBMCs. This clonotype was sampled from a man aged 30 to 39 in good health and CMV-seronegative. The gene calls are TRBV14 and TRBJ2-7; 9 nucleotides align to TRBD1. The CDR3 bases are TGTGCCAGCAGCCAACGGCCGGGACAGGGCACCTACGAGCAGTACTTC. This translates into CASSQRPGQGTYEQYF.